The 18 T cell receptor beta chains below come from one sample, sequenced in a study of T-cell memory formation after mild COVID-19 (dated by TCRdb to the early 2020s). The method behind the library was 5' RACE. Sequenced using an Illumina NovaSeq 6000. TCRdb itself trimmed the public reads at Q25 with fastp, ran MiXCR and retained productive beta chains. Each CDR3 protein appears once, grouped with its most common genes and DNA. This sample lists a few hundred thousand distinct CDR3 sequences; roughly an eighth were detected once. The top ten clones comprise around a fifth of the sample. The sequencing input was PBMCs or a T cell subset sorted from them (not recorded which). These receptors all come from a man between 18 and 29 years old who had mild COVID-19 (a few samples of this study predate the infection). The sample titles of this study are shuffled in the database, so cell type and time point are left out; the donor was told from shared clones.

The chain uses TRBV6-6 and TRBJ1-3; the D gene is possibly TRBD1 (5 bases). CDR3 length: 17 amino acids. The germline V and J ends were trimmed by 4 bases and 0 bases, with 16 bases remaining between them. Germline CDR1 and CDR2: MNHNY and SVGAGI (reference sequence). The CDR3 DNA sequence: TGTGCCAGCAGTTGGGGCCGGACACCCGTCTCTGGAAACACCATATATTTT. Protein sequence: CASSWGRTPVSGNTIYF.

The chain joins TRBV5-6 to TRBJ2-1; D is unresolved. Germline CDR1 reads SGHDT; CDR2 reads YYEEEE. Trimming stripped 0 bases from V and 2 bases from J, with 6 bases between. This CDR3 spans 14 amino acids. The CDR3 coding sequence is TGTGCCAGCAGCTTGGCGTCGGCCTACAATGAGCAGTTCTTC. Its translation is CASSLASAYNEQFF.

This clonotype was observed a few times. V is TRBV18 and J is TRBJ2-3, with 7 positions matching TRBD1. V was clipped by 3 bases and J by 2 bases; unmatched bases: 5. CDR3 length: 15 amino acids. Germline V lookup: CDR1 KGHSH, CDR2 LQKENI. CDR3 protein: CASSPTGAPTDTQYF. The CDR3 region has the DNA TGTGCCAGCTCACCCACAGGGGCCCCCACAGATACGCAGTATTTT.

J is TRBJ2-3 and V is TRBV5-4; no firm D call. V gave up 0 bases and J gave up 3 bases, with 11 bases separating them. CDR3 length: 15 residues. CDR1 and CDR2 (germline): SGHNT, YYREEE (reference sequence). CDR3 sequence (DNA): TGTGCCAGCAGCTTGGTTCTGGCGCCGACAGATACGCAGTATTTT. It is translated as CASSLVLAPTDTQYF.

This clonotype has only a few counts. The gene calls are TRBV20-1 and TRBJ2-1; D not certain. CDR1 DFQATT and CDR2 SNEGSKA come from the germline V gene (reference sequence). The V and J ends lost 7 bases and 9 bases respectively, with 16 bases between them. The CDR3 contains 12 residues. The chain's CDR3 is CSEAGSGGEQFF. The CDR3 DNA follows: TGCAGTGAGGCCGGCTCGGGTGGTGAGCAGTTCTTC.

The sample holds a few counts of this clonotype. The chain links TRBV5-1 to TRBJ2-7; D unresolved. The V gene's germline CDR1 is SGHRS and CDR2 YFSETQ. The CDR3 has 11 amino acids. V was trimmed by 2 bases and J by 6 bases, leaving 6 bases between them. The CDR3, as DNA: TGCGCCAGCAGCTTAGACACCGAGCAGTACTTC. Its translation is CASSLDTEQYF.

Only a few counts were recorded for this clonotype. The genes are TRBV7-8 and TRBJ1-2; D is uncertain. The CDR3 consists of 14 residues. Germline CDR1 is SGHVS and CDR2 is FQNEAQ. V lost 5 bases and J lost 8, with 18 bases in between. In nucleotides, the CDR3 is TGTGCCAGCAGCCCCCCGGGAATCCTTGAGGGCTACACCTTC. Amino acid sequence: CASSPPGILEGYTF. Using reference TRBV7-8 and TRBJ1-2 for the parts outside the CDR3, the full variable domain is GAGVSQSPRYKVAKRGQDVALRCDPISGHVSLFWYQQALGQGPEFLTYFQNEAQLDKSGLPSDRFFAERPEGSVSTLKIQRTQQEDSAVYLCASSPPGILEGYTFGSGTRLTVV.

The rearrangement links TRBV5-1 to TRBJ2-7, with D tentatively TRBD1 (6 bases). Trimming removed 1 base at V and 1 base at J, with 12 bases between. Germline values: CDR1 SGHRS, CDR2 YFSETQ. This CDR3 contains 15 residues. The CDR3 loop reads CASSLTGNPSYEQYF. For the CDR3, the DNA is TGCGCCAGCAGCTTGACAGGGAACCCGTCCTACGAGCAGTACTTC.

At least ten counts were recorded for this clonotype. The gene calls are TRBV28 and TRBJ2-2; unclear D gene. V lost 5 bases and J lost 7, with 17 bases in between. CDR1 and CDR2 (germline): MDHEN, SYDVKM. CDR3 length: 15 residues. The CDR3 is CASSPLKVRIGELFF. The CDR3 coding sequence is TGTGCCAGCAGTCCCTTGAAAGTACGCATCGGGGAGCTGTTTTTT. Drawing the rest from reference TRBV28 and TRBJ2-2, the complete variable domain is DVKVTQSSRYLVKRTGEKVFLECVQDMDHENMFWYRQDPGLGLRLIYFSYDVKMKEKGDIPEGYSVSREKKERFSLILESASTNQTSMYLCASSPLKVRIGELFFGEGSRLTVL.

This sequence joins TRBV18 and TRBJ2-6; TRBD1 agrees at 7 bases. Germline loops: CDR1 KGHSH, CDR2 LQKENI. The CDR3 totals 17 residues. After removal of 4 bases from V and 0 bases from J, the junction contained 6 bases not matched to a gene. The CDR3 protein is CASSQRPGGSGANVLTF. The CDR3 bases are TGTGCCAGCTCACAACGACCAGGGGGCTCTGGGGCCAACGTCCTGACTTTC.

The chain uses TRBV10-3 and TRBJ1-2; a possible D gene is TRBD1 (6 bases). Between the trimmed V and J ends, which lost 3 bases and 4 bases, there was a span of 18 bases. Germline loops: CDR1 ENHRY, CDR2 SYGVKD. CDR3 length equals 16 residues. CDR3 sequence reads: CAISESVRTAPYGYTF. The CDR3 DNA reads TGTGCCATCAGTGAAAGTGTGCGGACAGCCCCCTATGGCTACACCTTC.

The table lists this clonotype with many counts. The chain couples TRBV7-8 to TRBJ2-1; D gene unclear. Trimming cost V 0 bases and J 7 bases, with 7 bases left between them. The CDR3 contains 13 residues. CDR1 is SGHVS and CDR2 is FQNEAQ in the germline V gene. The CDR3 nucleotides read TGTGCCAGCAGCTTAGCGTTTAGGAATGAGCAGTTCTTC. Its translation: CASSLAFRNEQFF.

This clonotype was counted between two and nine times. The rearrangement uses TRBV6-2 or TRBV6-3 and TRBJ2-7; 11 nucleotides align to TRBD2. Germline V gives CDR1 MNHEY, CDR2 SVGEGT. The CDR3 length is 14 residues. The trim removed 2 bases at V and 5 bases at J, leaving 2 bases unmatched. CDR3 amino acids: CASSYRLAGNEQYV. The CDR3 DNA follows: TGTGCCAGCAGTTACAGACTAGCGGGAAACGAGCAGTACGTC.

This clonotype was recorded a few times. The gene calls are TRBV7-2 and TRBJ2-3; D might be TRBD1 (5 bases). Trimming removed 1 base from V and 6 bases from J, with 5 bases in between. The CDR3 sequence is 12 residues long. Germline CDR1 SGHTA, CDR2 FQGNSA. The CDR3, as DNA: TGTGCCAGCAGCTTAGACAGGGATACGCAGTATTTT. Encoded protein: CASSLDRDTQYF.

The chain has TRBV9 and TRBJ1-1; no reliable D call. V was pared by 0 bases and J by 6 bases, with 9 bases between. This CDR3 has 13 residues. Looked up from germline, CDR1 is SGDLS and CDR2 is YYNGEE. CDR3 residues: CASSVGGSAEAFF. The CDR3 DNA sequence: TGTGCCAGCAGCGTAGGAGGGTCCGCTGAAGCTTTCTTT.

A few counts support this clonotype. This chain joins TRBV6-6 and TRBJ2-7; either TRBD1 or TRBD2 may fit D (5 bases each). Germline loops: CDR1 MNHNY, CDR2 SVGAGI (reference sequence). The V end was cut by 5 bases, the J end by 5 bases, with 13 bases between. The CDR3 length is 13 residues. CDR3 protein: CASSRDVVNEQYF. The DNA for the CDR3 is TGTGCCAGCAGTCGGGACGTAGTGAACGAGCAGTACTTC.

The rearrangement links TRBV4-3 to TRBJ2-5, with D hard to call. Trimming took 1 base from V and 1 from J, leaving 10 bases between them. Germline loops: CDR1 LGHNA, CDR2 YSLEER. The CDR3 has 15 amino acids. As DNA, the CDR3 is TGCGCCAGCAGCCAAGGGGCTAGGCTCCAAGAGACCCAGTACTTC. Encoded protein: CASSQGARLQETQYF.

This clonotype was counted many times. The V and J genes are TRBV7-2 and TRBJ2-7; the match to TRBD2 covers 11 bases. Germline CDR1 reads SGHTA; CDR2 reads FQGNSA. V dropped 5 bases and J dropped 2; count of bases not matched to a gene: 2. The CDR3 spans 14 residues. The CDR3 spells CASSPSGGPYEQYF. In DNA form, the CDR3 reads TGTGCCAGCAGCCCTAGCGGGGGGCCCTACGAGCAGTACTTC. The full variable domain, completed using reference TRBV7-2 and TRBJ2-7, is GAGVSQSPSNKVTEKGKDVELRCDPISGHTALYWYRQSLGQGLEFLIYFQGNSAPDKSGLPSDRFSAERTGGSVSTLTIQRTQQEDSAVYLCASSPSGGPYEQYFGPGTRLTVT.